Listed below are T cell receptor beta chains from one sample, sequenced in a study of shared clonotypes between healthy human individuals. Here immunoSEQ multiplex PCR was the method, and the copy in TCRdb shows in-frame clones only, minus some. The table includes approximately 100,000 clones, 67% detected once. Specimen: memory CD8+ T cells sorted from blood. These receptor sequences come from a woman between 25 and 40 years old in good health. CDR3s include the opening cysteine and the closing phenylalanine or tryptophan. The D gene is left open where the match is weak. Clone sizes are given selectively: once, few, many, or a class where the clone is expanded.

D	V	size	J	CDR3	DNA
TRBD2	TRBV6-5	-	TRBJ2-5	CASSTDGSGIGTQYF	TGTGCCAGCAGTACGGACGGTAGCGGGATCGGGACCCAGTACTTC
TRBD2	TRBV6-6	-	TRBJ2-3	CASSYALAGVPDTQYF	TGTGCCAGCAGTTACGCCCTAGCGGGAGTCCCAGATACGCAGTATTTT
-	TRBV2	few	TRBJ2-3	CASRLRETTDTQYF	TGTGCCAGCAGGTTGAGAGAGACCACAGATACGCAGTATTTT
TRBD2	TRBV4-1	-	TRBJ2-1	CASSHTSGRGNEQFF	TGCGCCAGCAGCCACACTAGCGGGAGAGGTAATGAGCAGTTCTTC
-	TRBV27	-	TRBJ2-2	CASRGTDWSGELFF	TGTGCCAGCAGGGGGACGGATTGGTCCGGGGAGCTGTTTTTT
TRBD2	TRBV19	-	TRBJ2-7	CASSVQTSRGDEQYF	TGTGCCAGTAGTGTGCAGACTTCCCGGGGGGACGAGCAGTACTTC
-	TRBV25-1	-	TRBJ1-1	CASSEYSPGLNTEAFF	TGTGCCAGCAGTGAATATAGCCCGGGTCTAAACACTGAAGCTTTCTTT
TRBD2	TRBV7-9	-	TRBJ2-3	CASSLVTSGRDTQYF	TGTGCCAGCAGCTTGGTAACTAGCGGGAGAGATACGCAGTATTTT
TRBD1	TRBV11-2	-	TRBJ2-7	CASSLALQGGFYEQYF	TGTGCCAGCAGCTTAGCCCTACAGGGGGGCTTCTACGAGCAGTACTTC
-	TRBV5-5	-	TRBJ2-1	CASILGPTYNEQFF	TGTGCCAGCATATTGGGACCGACATACAATGAGCAGTTCTTC
TRBD1	TRBV27	few	TRBJ1-1	CASSHRGTMVLNTEAFF	TGTGCCAGCAGTCACAGGGGCACAATGGTGTTGAACACTGAAGCTTTCTTT
TRBD2	TRBV29-1	few	TRBJ2-5	CSVEDPQTSGILETQYF	TGCAGCGTTGAAGATCCGCAGACTAGCGGTATCCTAGAGACCCAGTACTTC
-	TRBV25-1	-	TRBJ2-7	CASSGGRDEQYF	TGTGCCAGCAGCGGGGGCCGGGACGAGCAGTACTTC
TRBD2	TRBV19	few	TRBJ2-7	CASRYSGTYEQYF	TGTGCCAGTCGATATAGCGGGACCTACGAGCAGTACTTC
-	TRBV5-6	few	TRBJ2-1	CASSLKLASLYNEQFF	TGTGCCAGCAGCTTGAAACTAGCCTCACTTTACAATGAGCAGTTCTTC